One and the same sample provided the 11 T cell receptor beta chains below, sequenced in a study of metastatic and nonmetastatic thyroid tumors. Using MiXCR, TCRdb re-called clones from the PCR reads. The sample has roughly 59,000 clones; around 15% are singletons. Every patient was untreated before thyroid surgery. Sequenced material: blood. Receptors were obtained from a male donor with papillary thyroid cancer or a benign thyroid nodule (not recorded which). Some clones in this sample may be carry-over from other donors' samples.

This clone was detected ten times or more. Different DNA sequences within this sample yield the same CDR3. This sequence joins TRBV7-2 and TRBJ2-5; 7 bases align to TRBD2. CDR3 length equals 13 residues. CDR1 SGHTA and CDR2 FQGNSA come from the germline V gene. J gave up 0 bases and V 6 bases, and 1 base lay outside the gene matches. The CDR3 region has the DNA TGTGCCAGCAGGCTAGCGGACCAAGAGACCCAGTACTTC. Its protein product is CASRLADQETQYF.

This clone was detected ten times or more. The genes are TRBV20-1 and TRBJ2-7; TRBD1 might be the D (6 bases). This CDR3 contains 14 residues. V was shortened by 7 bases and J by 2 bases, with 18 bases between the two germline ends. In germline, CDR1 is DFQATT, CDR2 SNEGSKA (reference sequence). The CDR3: CSELPRTAPYEQYF. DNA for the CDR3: TGCAGTGAACTTCCGCGGACAGCGCCCTACGAGCAGTACTTC.

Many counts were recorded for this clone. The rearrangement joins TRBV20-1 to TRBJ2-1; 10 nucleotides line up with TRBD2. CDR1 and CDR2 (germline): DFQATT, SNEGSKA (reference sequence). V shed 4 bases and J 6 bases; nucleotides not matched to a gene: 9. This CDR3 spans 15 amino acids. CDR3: CSAIPLAGVVNEQFF. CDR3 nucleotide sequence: TGCAGTGCTATACCTCTAGCGGGAGTCGTCAATGAGCAGTTCTTC.

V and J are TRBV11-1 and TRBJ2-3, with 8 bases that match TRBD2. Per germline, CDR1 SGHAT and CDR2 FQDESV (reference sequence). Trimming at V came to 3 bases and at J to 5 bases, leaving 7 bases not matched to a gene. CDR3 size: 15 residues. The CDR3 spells CASSLRGTRGDTQYF. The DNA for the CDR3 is TGTGCCAGCAGCTTGCGGGGGACTAGGGGAGATACGCAGTATTTT.

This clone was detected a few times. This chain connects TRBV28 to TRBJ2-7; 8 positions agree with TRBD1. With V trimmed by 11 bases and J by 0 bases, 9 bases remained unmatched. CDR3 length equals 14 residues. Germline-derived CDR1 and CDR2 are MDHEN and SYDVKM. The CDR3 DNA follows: TGTGCCCATGGAGGAGGACAGGGCTCCTACGAGCAGTACTTC. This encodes CAHGGGQGSYEQYF.

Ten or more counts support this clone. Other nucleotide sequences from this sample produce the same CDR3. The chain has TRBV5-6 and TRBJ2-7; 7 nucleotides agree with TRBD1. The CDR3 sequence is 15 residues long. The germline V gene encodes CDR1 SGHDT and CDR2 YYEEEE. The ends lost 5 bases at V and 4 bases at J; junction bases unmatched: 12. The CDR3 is CASSVEGQKQYEQYF. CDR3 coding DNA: TGTGCCAGCAGTGTCGAGGGACAGAAACAATACGAGCAGTACTTC.

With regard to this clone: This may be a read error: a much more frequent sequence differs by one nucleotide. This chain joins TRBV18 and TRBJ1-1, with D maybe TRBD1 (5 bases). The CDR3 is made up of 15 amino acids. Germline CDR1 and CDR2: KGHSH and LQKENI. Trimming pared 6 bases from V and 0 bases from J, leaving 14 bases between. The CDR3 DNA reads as TGTGCCAGCTCGGGCTCACCGGGACTGAACACTGAAGCTTTCTTT. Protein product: CASSGSPGLNTEAFF.

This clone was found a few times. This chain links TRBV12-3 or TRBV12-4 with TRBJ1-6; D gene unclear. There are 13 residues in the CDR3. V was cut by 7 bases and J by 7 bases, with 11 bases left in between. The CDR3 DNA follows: TGTGCCAGCACATCTCAGCCAAATTCACCCCTCCACTTT. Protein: CASTSQPNSPLHF.

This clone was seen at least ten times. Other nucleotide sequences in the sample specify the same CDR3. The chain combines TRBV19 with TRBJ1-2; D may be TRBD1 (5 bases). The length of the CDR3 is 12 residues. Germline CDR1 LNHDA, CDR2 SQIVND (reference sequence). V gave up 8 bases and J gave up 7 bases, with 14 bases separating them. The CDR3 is CASWGGSPGYTF. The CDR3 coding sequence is TGTGCCAGTTGGGGGGGTAGTCCTGGCTACACCTTC.

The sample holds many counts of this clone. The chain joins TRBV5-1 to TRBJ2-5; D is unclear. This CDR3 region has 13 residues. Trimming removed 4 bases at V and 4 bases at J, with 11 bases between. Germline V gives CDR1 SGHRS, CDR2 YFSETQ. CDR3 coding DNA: TGCGCCAGCAGCGGGTGGGGATTAGAGACCCAGTACTTC. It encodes CASSGWGLETQYF.

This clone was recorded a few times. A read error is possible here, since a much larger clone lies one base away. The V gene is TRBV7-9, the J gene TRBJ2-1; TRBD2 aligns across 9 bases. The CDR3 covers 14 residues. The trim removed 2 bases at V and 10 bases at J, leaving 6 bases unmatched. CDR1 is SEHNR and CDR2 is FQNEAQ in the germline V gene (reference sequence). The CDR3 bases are TGTGCCAGCAGCTTATTCCTAGCGGGGTTAGAGCAGTTCTTC. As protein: CASSLFLAGLEQFF.